This TCR beta chain was captured in a study of Graves' ophthalmopathy and Graves' hyperthyroidism (dated by TCRdb to between 2017 and 2018). For the study in its entirety: Peripheral blood was collected before any treatment was given, at the time of initial diagnosis. The study used signatures of the TCR beta repertoire to tell Graves' ophthalmopathy apart from Graves' hyperthyroidism and to predict which patients would progress to ophthalmopathy. In total, some 130 blood samples were TCR-sequenced: around 42 ophthalmopathy, roughly 80 hyperthyroidism and some 17 hyperthyroidism-to-ophthalmopathy patients. A discovery set of 100 or so patients (around 40 ophthalmopathy, under 65 stable hyperthyroidism) was enrolled to explore V-J signatures distinguishing ophthalmopathy from hyperthyroidism. For independent validation, a separate cohort was made up of approximately 19 hyperthyroidism patients plus 17 patients who later progressed from hyperthyroidism to ophthalmopathy. In roughly 6 hyperthyroidism patients, T-cell repertoires of thyroid tissue and blood were compared. Following sample collection, hyperthyroidism patients were given methimazole at a starting dose of 30 mg daily, and ophthalmopathy patients were given high-dose intravenous methylprednisolone.

Here is what the overall study found, with its caveats: Most of the expanded thyroid clonotypes with a frequency above 0.001 were also detected in blood, and it was suggested that the thyroid immune response may be reflected by blood repertoires. In cross-validation, the 13-signature model distinguished ophthalmopathy from stable hyperthyroidism with almost 90% sensitivity and about 84% specificity, and in the test set the corresponding values were roughly 80% and 76%. Sample size was not predetermined statistically, and investigators were not blinded to group allocation. In validation, the model predicted ophthalmopathy progression with 70.59% sensitivity and approximately 75% specificity; some twelve predicted patients were CT-confirmed with GO in a median of approximately six months.

Cut back by 4 bases and 5 bases, the V and J ends lie 15 bases apart. Inclusive of the bounding cysteine and phenylalanine, the CDR3 is 14 residues long. The retained sequence is limited to the CDR3, 42 bases, with the frame set at the first base. The germline V gene gives CDR1 as SGHRS and CDR2 as YFSETQ. The ophthalmopathy patients had moderately to severely active disease, with a Clinical Activity Score of 3 or higher, a NOSPECS grade of 4 or higher, and a disease duration of less than 3 months. Patients with other autoimmune diseases, uncontrolled infections, pregnancy or lactation were excluded. Diagnosis was based on clinical symptoms, serum thyroxine, TRAb, thyroid ultrasound and orbital computed tomography. PBMCs were isolated from approximately 10 ml of fresh peripheral blood by Ficoll-Paque density gradient centrifugation. Total RNA was extracted using Trizol reagent, and RNA quality was checked on an Agilent 2100 Bioanalyzer.

A note on this clonotype: Its antigen is still unknown. There are no base qualities to consult, and no much larger clone falls within one base.

TCR beta CDR3 regions were amplified from RNA transcripts for repertoire sequencing. HTBI primers and the Qiagen OneStep RT-PCR kit were used in a first-round RT-PCR, which was followed by a second-round multiplex PCR, size selection and purification. Sequencing of the libraries was carried out on an Illumina HiSeq2000 in paired-end mode with 100 bp reads. Per the original workflow: SOAPnuke was used to process the reads, removing any read that contained adapters or uncalled bases, had a mean Phred below 15, or lacked an exact match to the constant primer or identifier. COPE v1.2.5 was used to merge high-quality paired reads. Clonotypes were defined as unique nucleotide sequences and were aligned to IMGT TRB V, D and J references using MiTCR v1.1. Only V-J combinations with frequency above 0.0001 were analysed, covering around 99% of repertoires. For each V-J combination, a TCR clonal expansion and chaos score was defined as F50 clonal expansion divided by the chaos observed in the TCRdist matrix. Welch's t-statistics and random forest were used to reduce features to about 14 V-J combinations, which were fed into a naive Bayes classifier. The Morisita-Horn index was used to measure how similar the thyroid and blood repertoires were. TCRdb reworked the public reads: Q25 trimming with fastp, MiXCR clone assembly, productive beta chains retained. Every distinct CDR3 protein forms one entry, paired with its most common genes and DNA. What appears here as the V and J calls and clone size reflects TCRdb's work, not the paper's. In all, the sample holds approximately 640,000 distinct CDR3 sequences, and more than 40% of those were seen once. Roughly 3.5% of the sample belongs to the ten largest clones.

The source is an adult man with Graves' ophthalmopathy. Sequenced sample: peripheral blood. The rearranged chain carries TRBV5-1 and TRBJ1-1, with TRBD1 perhaps the D gene, on 5 matching bases. CDR3 protein: CASSQERGGTEAFF. DNA sequence: TGCGCCAGCAGCCAAGAGCGGGGGGGGACTGAAGCTTTCTTT.